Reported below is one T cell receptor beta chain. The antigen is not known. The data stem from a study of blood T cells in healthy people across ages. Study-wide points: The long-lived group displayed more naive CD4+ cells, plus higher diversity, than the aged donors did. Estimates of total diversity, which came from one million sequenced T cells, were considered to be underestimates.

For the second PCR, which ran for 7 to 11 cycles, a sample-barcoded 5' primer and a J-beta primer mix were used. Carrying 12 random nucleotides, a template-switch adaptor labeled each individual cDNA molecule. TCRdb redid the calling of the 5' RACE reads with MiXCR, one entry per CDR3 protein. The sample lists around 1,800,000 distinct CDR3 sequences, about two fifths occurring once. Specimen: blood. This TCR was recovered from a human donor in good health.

The DNA for the CDR3 is TGTGCCAGCAGCTTAGGACCGGCTAAGCAGTACTTC. This gives the protein CASSLGPAKQYF. This rearrangement joins TRBV7-2 to TRBJ2-7; the D is unclear. The V end was cut by 1 base, the J end by 8 bases, with 9 bases between. This CDR3 is built from 12 residues. In germline, CDR1 is SGHTA, CDR2 FQGNSA.